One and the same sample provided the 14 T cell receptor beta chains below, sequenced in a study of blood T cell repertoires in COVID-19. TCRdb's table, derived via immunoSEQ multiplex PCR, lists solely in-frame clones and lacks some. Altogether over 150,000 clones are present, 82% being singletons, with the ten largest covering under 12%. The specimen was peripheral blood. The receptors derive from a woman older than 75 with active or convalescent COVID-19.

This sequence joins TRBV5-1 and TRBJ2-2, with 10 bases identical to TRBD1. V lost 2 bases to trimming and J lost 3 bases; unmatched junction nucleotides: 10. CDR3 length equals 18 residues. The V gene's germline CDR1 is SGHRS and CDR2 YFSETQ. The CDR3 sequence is CASSFPTLGTGDTGELFF. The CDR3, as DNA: TGCGCCAGCAGCTTTCCCACCCTCGGGACAGGGGACACCGGGGAGCTGTTTTTT.

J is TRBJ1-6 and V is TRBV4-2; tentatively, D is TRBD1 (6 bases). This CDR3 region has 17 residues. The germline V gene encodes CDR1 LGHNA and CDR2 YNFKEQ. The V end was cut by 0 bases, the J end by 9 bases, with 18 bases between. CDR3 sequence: CASSQDPSGGAGSPLHF. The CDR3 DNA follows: TGTGCCAGCAGCCAAGATCCATCGGGGGGCGCAGGTTCACCCCTCCACTTT.

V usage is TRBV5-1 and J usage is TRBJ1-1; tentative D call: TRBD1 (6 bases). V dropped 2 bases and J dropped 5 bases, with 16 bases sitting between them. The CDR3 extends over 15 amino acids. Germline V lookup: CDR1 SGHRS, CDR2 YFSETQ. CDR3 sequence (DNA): TGCGCCAGCAGCTTCTTCCCCCAGGGGTCGACTGAAGCTTTCTTT. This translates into CASSFFPQGSTEAFF.

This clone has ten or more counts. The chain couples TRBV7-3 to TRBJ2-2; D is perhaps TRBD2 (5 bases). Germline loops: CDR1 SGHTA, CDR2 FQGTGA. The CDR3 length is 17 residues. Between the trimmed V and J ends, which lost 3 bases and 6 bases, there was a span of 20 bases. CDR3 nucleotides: TGTGCCAGCAGCTTGGGCCTAGCTCTAGGGCCCTCCGGGGAGCTGTTTTTT. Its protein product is CASSLGLALGPSGELFF.

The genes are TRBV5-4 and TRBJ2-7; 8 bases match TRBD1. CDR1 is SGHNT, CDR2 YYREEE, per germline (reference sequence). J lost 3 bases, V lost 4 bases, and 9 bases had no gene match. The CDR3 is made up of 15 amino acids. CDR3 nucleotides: TGTGCCAGCAGCGGACAGGGAAAGACTAACTACGAGCAGTACTTC. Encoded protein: CASSGQGKTNYEQYF.

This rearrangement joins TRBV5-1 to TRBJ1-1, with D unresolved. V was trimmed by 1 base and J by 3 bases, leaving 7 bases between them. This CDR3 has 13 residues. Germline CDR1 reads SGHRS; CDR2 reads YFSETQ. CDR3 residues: CASSLLGDTEAFF. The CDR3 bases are TGCGCCAGCAGCTTGTTGGGAGACACTGAAGCTTTCTTT.

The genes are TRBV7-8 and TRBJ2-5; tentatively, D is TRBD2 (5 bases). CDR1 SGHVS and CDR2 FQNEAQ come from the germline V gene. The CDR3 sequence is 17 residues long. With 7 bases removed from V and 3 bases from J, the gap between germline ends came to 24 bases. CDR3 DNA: TGTGCCAGCAAGGCTATGGGGAGCGCGGTAAAAAAAGAGACCCAGTACTTC. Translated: CASKAMGSAVKKETQYF.

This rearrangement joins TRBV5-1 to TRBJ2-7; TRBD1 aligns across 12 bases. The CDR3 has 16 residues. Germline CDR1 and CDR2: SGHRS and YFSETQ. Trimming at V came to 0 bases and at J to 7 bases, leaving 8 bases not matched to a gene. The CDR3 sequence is CASSLAGGQGAREQYF. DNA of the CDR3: TGCGCCAGCAGCTTGGCCGGGGGACAGGGGGCGCGGGAGCAGTACTTC. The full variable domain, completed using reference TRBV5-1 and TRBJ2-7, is KAGVTQTPRYLIKTRGQQVTLSCSPISGHRSVSWYQQTPGQGLQFLFEYFSETQRNKGNFPGRFSGRQFSNSRSEMNVSTLELGDSALYLCASSLAGGQGAREQYFGPGTRLTVT.

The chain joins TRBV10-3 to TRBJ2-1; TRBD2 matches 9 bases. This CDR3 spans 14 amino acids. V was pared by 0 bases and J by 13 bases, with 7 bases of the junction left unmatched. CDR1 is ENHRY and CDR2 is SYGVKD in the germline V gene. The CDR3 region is CAISESLGAGGQFF. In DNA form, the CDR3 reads TGTGCCATCAGTGAGTCCCTCGGAGCGGGGGGACAGTTCTTC.

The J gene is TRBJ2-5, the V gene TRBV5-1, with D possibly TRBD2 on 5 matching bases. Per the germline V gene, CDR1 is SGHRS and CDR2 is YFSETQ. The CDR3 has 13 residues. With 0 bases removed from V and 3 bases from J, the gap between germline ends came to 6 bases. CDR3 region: CASSLGREETQYF. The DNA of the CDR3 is TGCGCCAGCAGCTTGGGGCGGGAAGAGACCCAGTACTTC.

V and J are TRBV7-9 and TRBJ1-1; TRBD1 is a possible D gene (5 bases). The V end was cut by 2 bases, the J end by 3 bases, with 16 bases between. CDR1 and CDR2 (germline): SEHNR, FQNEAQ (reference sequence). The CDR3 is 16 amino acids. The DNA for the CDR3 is TGTGCCAGCAGCTTAAGGGACGGAGGAGGGTACACTGAAGCTTTCTTT. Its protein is CASSLRDGGGYTEAFF.

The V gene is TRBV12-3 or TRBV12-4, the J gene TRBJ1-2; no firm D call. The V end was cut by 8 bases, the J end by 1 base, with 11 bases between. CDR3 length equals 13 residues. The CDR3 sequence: CASRRGSNYGYTF. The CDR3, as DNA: TGTGCCAGCCGCCGAGGAAGTAACTATGGCTACACCTTC.

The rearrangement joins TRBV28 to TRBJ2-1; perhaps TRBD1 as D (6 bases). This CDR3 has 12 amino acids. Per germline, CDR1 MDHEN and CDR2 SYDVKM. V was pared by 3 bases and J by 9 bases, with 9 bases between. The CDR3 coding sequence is TGTGCCAGCAGTTTCATCAGGGGTGAGCAGTTCTTC. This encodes CASSFIRGEQFF.

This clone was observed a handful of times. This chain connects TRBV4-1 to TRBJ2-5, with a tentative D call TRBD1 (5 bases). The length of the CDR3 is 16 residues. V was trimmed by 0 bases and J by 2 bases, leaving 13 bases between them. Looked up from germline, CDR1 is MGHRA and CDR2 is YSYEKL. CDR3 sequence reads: CASSQDLAAGQETQYF. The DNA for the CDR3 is TGCGCCAGCAGCCAAGATCTCGCGGCAGGGCAAGAGACCCAGTACTTC.